Below are 22 T cell receptor beta chains sequenced from a single sample in a study of beta chain features in type 1 diabetes. Every bit of the isolated RNA underwent reverse transcription, so sequencing read expressed TCRB transcripts. Here immunoSEQ multiplex PCR was the method, and the copy in TCRdb shows in-frame clones only, minus some. Among around 500,000 clones listed, around 10% were seen once. Sequencing was done on a sample of naive CD4+ T cells from blood. These receptors all come from a woman under 30 in good health.

The rearrangement joins TRBV19 to TRBJ2-1; no clear D. Germline assignment: CDR1 LNHDA and CDR2 SQIVND (reference sequence). The V and J ends lost 4 bases and 6 bases respectively, with 22 bases between them. The CDR3 extends over 17 amino acids. The CDR3 loop is CASSTWFQKIRPNEQFF. For the CDR3, the DNA is TGTGCCAGTAGTACTTGGTTCCAGAAAATAAGGCCCAATGAGCAGTTCTTC.

The rearrangement joins TRBV20-1 to TRBJ2-3; D gene unclear. From germline, CDR1 is DFQATT and CDR2 SNEGSKA (reference sequence). Trimming stripped 6 bases from V and 8 bases from J, with 12 bases between. There are 11 residues in the CDR3. CDR3 coding DNA: TGCAGTGCCGGCATTGCCGGTACGCAGTATTTT. This codes for CSAGIAGTQYF.

The rearrangement joins TRBV4-1 to TRBJ1-4, with D uncertain. This CDR3 is 17 amino acids long. Trimming left V 3 bases short and J 0 bases short, with 14 bases between. Germline V lookup: CDR1 MGHRA, CDR2 YSYEKL. As DNA, the CDR3 is TGCGCCAGCAGCCAGGCAAGAGGACGGACAACTAATGAAAAACTGTTTTTT. Translated, it gives CASSQARGRTTNEKLFF.

The chain combines TRBV10-3 with TRBJ2-3; TRBD2 matches at 11 bases. V shed 6 bases, J shed 2 bases, and the junction held 7 bases outside the gene matches. CDR3 length: 16 residues. CDR1 and CDR2 from the germline V gene are ENHRY and SYGVKD. The CDR3 sequence: CAIRPTSGAPTDTQYF. DNA for the CDR3: TGTGCCATCAGACCGACTAGCGGGGCTCCCACAGATACGCAGTATTTT.

Comment on this clone: The identical CDR3 is also encoded by other nucleotide sequences in the sample. This chain connects TRBV30 to TRBJ1-1; TRBD1 agrees at 7 bases. This CDR3 comprises 13 residues. V was clipped by 2 bases and J by 5 bases; unmatched bases: 5. The germline V gene has CDR1 GTSNPN and CDR2 SVGIG (reference sequence). CDR3 residues: CAWSRQGGTEAFF. The CDR3 DNA reads as TGTGCCTGGAGTCGGCAGGGGGGAACTGAAGCTTTCTTT.

This rearrangement joins TRBV29-1 to TRBJ1-5; the D gene is possibly TRBD1 (5 bases). Trimming stripped 6 bases from V and 7 bases from J, with 13 bases between. CDR1 is SQVTM, CDR2 ANQGSEA, per germline. The CDR3 runs to 12 residues. The CDR3 region has the DNA TGCAGCGTGACAGTGAAGGGGCAGCCCCAGCATTTT. The encoded protein is CSVTVKGQPQHF.

There are a few counts of this clone. The CDR3 loop reads CASSASIISGSSYNEQFF. In DNA form, the CDR3 reads TGTGCCAGCAGCGCGTCCATTATTAGCGGGAGCTCCTACAATGAGCAGTTCTTC. V is TRBV9 and J is TRBJ2-1; 9 bases agree with TRBD2. Trimming removed 3 bases from V and 0 bases from J; junction bases left unmatched: 10. CDR3 size: 18 residues. Germline V CDR1 and CDR2: SGDLS, YYNGEE.

This clone was seen a few times. V and J are TRBV7-8 and TRBJ1-2; TRBD1 is a possible D gene (5 bases). CDR1 and CDR2 from the germline V gene are SGHVS and FQNEAQ. CDR3 size: 14 residues. V was trimmed by 2 bases and J by 3 bases, leaving 10 bases between them. In DNA, the CDR3 is TGTGCCAGCAGCTTACTAAGGGGTGACTATGGCTACACCTTC. Translating it yields CASSLLRGDYGYTF.

With regard to this clone: Other DNA variants within this sample encode the same CDR3. This chain links TRBV7-2 with TRBJ2-1; D unclear. This CDR3 region has 12 residues. The germline V gene encodes CDR1 SGHTA and CDR2 FQGNSA. The V end lost 1 base, the J end lost 7 bases, and 5 bases lay between the germline ends. DNA for the CDR3: TGTGCCAGCAGCTTAGACCGTAATGAGCAGTTCTTC. Its protein product is CASSLDRNEQFF.

The chain is built from TRBV13 and TRBJ2-2, with D possibly matching TRBD2 (5 bases). The ends were cut back, 2 bases at V and 5 bases at J, with 9 bases in the middle. Germline CDR1 PRHDT, CDR2 FYEKMQ (reference sequence). The CDR3 has 14 amino acids. The CDR3 reads CASSLLAVTGELFF. The CDR3 bases are TGTGCCAGCAGCTTACTAGCAGTAACCGGGGAGCTGTTTTTT.

The V call is TRBV4-3, the J call TRBJ2-3; D unresolved. This CDR3 contains 16 residues. The germline CDR1 and CDR2 sequences are LGHNA and YSLEER. V lost 1 base, J lost 8 bases, and 19 bases lay in between. The CDR3 spells CASSQVVASKGVTQYF. In nucleotides, the CDR3 is TGCGCCAGCAGCCAAGTGGTAGCTTCGAAAGGAGTTACGCAGTATTTT.

This clone was counted between two and nine times. The V gene is TRBV7-2, the J gene TRBJ2-2, with a tentative D call TRBD2 (6 bases). Per germline, CDR1 SGHTA and CDR2 FQGNSA. V was trimmed by 2 bases and J by 6 bases, leaving 7 bases between them. The CDR3 runs 13 residues. As DNA, the CDR3 is TGTGCCAGCAGCTTATTAGCGGCCGGGGAGCTGTTTTTT. This codes for CASSLLAAGELFF.

The V gene is TRBV9, the J gene TRBJ1-6, with D hard to call. There are 15 residues in the CDR3. Germline V gene data show CDR1 as SGDLS and CDR2 as YYNGEE. Trimming removed 0 bases from V and 7 bases from J, with 11 bases in between. CDR3 nucleotides: TGTGCCAGCAGCGTAGAAGGGATGGAGAATTCACCCCTCCACTTT. Translation gives CASSVEGMENSPLHF.

This clone has a handful of counts. The chain has TRBV29-1 and TRBJ2-1, with D hard to call. CDR1 is SQVTM and CDR2 is ANQGSEA in the germline V gene. V lost 5 bases and J 7 bases, leaving 12 bases between the germline ends. There are 12 residues in the CDR3. The chain's CDR3 is CSVKGRVNEQFF. DNA for the CDR3: TGCAGCGTTAAGGGAAGGGTGAATGAGCAGTTCTTC.

The rearrangement uses TRBV2 and TRBJ2-1, with 9 positions matching TRBD1. Germline CDR1 and CDR2: SNHLY and FYNNEI. CDR3 length: 15 residues. Trimming at V came to 5 bases and at J to 3 bases, leaving 5 bases not matched to a gene. The CDR3 reads CASSPGTGLYNEQFF. CDR3 coding DNA: TGTGCCAGCAGTCCCGGGACAGGGCTCTACAATGAGCAGTTCTTC.

This clone was picked up many times. The genes are TRBV13 and TRBJ2-7, with 8 nucleotides matching TRBD2. J was trimmed by 7 bases and V by 5 bases; bases with no gene match: 7. The CDR3 sequence is 13 residues long. Germline CDR1 PRHDT, CDR2 FYEKMQ (reference sequence). CDR3 DNA: TGTGCCAGCAGCGGTAGCGGGACTATGGAGCAGTACTTC. Translating it yields CASSGSGTMEQYF.

The chain is built from TRBV5-4 and TRBJ2-3; D unresolved. Per the germline V gene, CDR1 is SGHNT and CDR2 is YYREEE (reference sequence). The CDR3 contains 13 residues. V was pared by 3 bases and J by 2 bases, with 7 bases between. The CDR3 bases are TGTGCCAGCAGCTCTGACATCACAGATACGCAGTATTTT. Translated: CASSSDITDTQYF.

The V call is TRBV7-9, the J call TRBJ2-7; the D is unclear. V lost 0 bases to trimming and J lost 3 bases, with 15 bases between them. This CDR3 region has 16 residues. CDR1 is SEHNR, CDR2 FQNEAQ, per germline (reference sequence). The CDR3 bases are TGTGCCAGCAGCTTAGCGTATTCGGAGCGCCGCTACGAGCAGTACTTC. Its translation: CASSLAYSERRYEQYF.

Only a few counts were recorded for this clone. The chain combines TRBV7-9 with TRBJ2-3; 8 nucleotides match TRBD2. This CDR3 is 15 amino acids long. Germline CDR1 SEHNR, CDR2 FQNEAQ (reference sequence). J lost 6 bases, V lost 8 bases, and 13 bases had no gene match. The CDR3 protein is CASLRTGTSPDTQYF. CDR3 DNA: TGTGCCAGCCTGCGTACCGGGACTAGTCCGGATACGCAGTATTTT.

V usage is TRBV7-2 and J usage is TRBJ2-5; possibly TRBD1 or TRBD2 for D (5 bases each). V lost 4 bases and J lost 5, with 14 bases in between. The CDR3 has 14 amino acids. Germline V gene sequence: CDR1 SGHTA, CDR2 FQGNSA. The CDR3 nucleotides read TGTGCCAGCAGCTCCCGGGGACCCACCGAGACCCAGTACTTC. Translating it yields CASSSRGPTETQYF.

This clone was observed a handful of times. The chain joins TRBV7-8 to TRBJ2-1; D not resolved. Germline CDR1 and CDR2: SGHVS and FQNEAQ. CDR3 length: 11 residues. The V gene lost 6 bases and the J gene lost 4 bases, with 4 bases spanning the gap. CDR3 nucleotide sequence: TGTGCCAGCAGAGATTACAATGAGCAGTTCTTC. Translated: CASRDYNEQFF.

This chain connects TRBV30 to TRBJ2-6; 10 nucleotides agree with TRBD1. In germline, CDR1 is GTSNPN, CDR2 SVGIG (reference sequence). V was clipped by 1 base and J by 4 bases; unmatched bases: 4. The CDR3 covers 16 residues. DNA of the CDR3: TGTGCCTGGAGTGAGACAGGGGGCGCGGGGGCCAACGTCCTGACTTTC. Protein product: CAWSETGGAGANVLTF. Filled out from reference TRBV30 and TRBJ2-6, the complete variable domain reads SQTIHQWPATLVQPVGSPLSLECTVEGTSNPNLYWYRQAAGRGLQLLFYSVGIGQISSEVPQNLSASRPQDRQFILSSKKLLLSDSGFYLCAWSETGGAGANVLTFGAGSRLTVL.